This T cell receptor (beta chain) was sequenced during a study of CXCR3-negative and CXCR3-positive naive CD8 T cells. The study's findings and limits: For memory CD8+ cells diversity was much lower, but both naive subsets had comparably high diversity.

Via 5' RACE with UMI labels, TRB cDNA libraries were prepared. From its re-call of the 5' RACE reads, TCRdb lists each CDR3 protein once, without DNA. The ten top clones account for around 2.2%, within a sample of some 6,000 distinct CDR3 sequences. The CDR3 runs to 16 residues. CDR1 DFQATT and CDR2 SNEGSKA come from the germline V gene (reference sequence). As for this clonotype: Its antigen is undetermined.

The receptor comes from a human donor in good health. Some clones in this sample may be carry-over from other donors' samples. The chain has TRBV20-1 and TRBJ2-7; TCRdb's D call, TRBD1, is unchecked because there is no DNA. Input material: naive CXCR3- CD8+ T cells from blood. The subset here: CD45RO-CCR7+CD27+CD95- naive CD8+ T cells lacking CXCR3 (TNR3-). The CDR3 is CSARSSGAGSRYEQYF.